The clone carrying this TCR beta chain was detected many times. This specimen comes from a study of T-cell reconstitution after alpha-beta-depleted transplantation in children. The J segment lost 4 bases and the V segment lost 1 base, leaving 8 bases of the junction unmatched. Germline-derived CDR1 and CDR2 are SQVTM and ANQGSEA. This CDR3 region has 15 residues. As it was prepared, the TCRbeta library received unique molecular identifiers. MiXCR was run by TCRdb on the PCR reads, yielding one entry per CDR3 protein. The data hold around 600,000 distinct CDR3 sequences, with around 16% observed a single time.

The receptor comes from a human donor who donated a stem cell graft to a child with acute myeloid leukemia. The chain recombines TRBV29-1 with TRBJ2-7; TRBD1 agrees at 9 bases. Source: PBMCs from the stem cell graft donor, taken from the stem cell graft. For the CDR3, the DNA is TGCAGCGTTGAAGGGGGACAGGGTGGGTCTTACGAGCAGTACTTC. This translates into CSVEGGQGGSYEQYF.